These T cell receptor beta chains were read from a single sample in a study of blood T cell repertoires in COVID-19. TCRdb's copy holds only in-frame clones and misses some; the assay was immunoSEQ multiplex PCR. This sample has 55,000 or so clones, with around nine tenths found just once. The sample consisted of peripheral blood. These receptors were collected from a woman aged 55 to 70 with COVID-19, enrolled during active disease. Both conserved end residues are part of each CDR3. A D gene is named only where the DNA matches it firmly. Expanded clones get a size class; other rows say once, few or many, or leave the size out.

abundance,j_gene,v_gene,d_gene,CDR3aa,CDR3nt
-,TRBJ2-1,TRBV7-9,TRBD2,CASSLGTSDYNEQFF,TGTGCCAGCAGCTTAGGGACTAGCGATTACAATGAGCAGTTCTTC
-,TRBJ2-3,TRBV9,-,CASSLRVDTTSQTDTQYF,TGTGCCAGCAGCCTGAGGGTCGACACTACCTCCCAGACAGATACGCAGTATTTT
-,TRBJ2-1,TRBV29-1,TRBD2,CSASPGTSGNEQFF,TGCAGCGCGTCCCCAGGGACTAGCGGTAATGAGCAGTTCTTC
-,TRBJ1-1,TRBV3-1/TRBV3-2,TRBD1,CASSQVWGSGQGNTEAFF,TGTGCCAGCAGCCAAGTTTGGGGTTCAGGACAGGGGAACACTGAAGCTTTCTTT
-,TRBJ1-2,TRBV2,TRBD1,CASSRDSYGYTF,TGTGCCAGCAGTCGGGACAGCTATGGCTACACCTTC
-,TRBJ1-6,TRBV10-3,-,CAISTRQDSPLHF,TGTGCCATCAGTACCCGACAGGATTCACCCCTCCACTTT
-,TRBJ2-7,TRBV18,TRBD1,CASSPQTGAYEQYF,TGTGCCAGCTCACCACAAACAGGGGCCTACGAGCAGTACTTC
-,TRBJ1-1,TRBV18,-,CASSSGVNTEAFF,TGTGCCAGCTCATCAGGTGTGAACACTGAAGCTTTCTTT
few,TRBJ1-1,TRBV19,TRBD1,CASSTRDRVAEAFF,TGTGCCAGTAGTACCCGGGACAGGGTGGCTGAAGCTTTCTTT
-,TRBJ2-1,TRBV10-3,-,CAIRDTKSSYNEQFF,TGTGCCATCAGGGACACAAAGAGCTCCTACAATGAGCAGTTCTTC